This TCR beta chain was identified in a study of blood T cell repertoires in COVID-19 (TCRdb year 2020). In terms of the full investigation: Samples covering the acute and convalescent phases of COVID-19 were provided by collaborators in the United States, Italy and Spain. The prospective study material was composed of cDNA or gDNA derived from T cells, B-cell-depleted T cells, or PBMCs. Deeply sampled blood TCRbeta repertoires from subjects exposed to, actively infected with, or recovered from COVID-19 were included in the dataset. A freely available public database, intended as a resource for researchers studying the immune response to SARS-CoV-2, is where the repertoires were released. Samples were obtained from the ongoing ImmuneRACE study (first 160 participants) and from over 1,000 subjects provided by 6 global collaborators. Sample metadata almost always included a de-identified subject ID, COVID-19 status, age in years and sex. Where HLA class I and class II types were available, the types were taken from metadata supplied by the sample provider, not from assay-based typing.

As for this clone: No antigen is known for it. The sample holds no much larger clone one base away, and base qualities are not on file.

Results the study describes overall, beyond this receptor: Clinical and demographic metadata were provided uncurated, with the amount varying by source and participant.

Collaborating institutions collected whole blood in K2EDTA tubes following their own protocols. For TCRbeta analysis, collaborator samples were shipped as frozen whole blood, as isolated PBMCs, or as DNA extracted from either sample type. TCRbeta CDR3 regions were amplified from genomic DNA using the immunoSEQ Assay, a bias-controlled multiplex PCR. Regarding the original processing steps: The number of nucleated cells in each sample was estimated from the amplification of reference gene primers within the assay. To quantify the absolute abundance of each unique TCRbeta CDR3 rearrangement, sequence reads were collapsed and filtered. For each sample, productive Simpson clonality was calculated by taking the square root of Simpson's diversity index across productive rearrangements. Imported from immuneACCESS, the table was reduced by TCRdb to in-frame sequences with V and J called. These copies leave out some clones; in studies compared against another copy, an unresolved V gene accounts for under half, and the cause of the remainder is not known. The D gene and trimming were derived from the DNA, and the V and J assignments and clone size from that table. This sample comprises 130,000 or so clones, about four fifths of them detected only once. Roughly 1.5% of the sample is taken by the ten largest.

CDR1 is given as KGHSH and CDR2 as LQKENI, both from the germline V gene. Trimming removed 2 bases from V and 11 bases from J, leaving 13 bases between the germline ends. Including the terminal cysteine and phenylalanine, the CDR3 comprises 13 residues. CDR3 DNA is the only sequence kept; it has 39 bases, read in frame from the first base. Sequenced material: peripheral blood. The origin of this receptor is a human donor in a cohort sampled during active COVID-19. The sequence is built from TRBV18 and TRBJ1-5; matching of 6 bases hints at TRBD1 as the D gene. The nucleotide sequence is TGTGCCAGCTCACCAACAGGGATCCACTCCCAGCATTTT. This sequence encodes CASSPTGIHSQHF.